This entry lists 27 T cell receptor beta chains sequenced from one sample in a study of neurological immune-mediated disorders. The time point denotes: longitudinal time-point 3. Each CDR3 protein gets one entry after TCRdb re-called the 5' RACE reads with MiXCR. The sample has fewer than 110,000 distinct CDR3 sequences, 10% to 11% seen once. Sequenced: PBMCs. All receptors derive from a female donor with HTLV-1-associated myelopathy (HAM/TSP).

The rearrangement joins TRBV6-6 to TRBJ2-7; D not resolved. Trimming removed 6 bases from V and 3 bases from J, with 12 bases in between. The CDR3 has 13 amino acids. Looked up from germline, CDR1 is MNHNY and CDR2 is SVGAGI (reference sequence). CDR3 nucleotide sequence: TGTGCCAGCAGCCCACAAGGTTTCTACGAGCAGTACTTC. It encodes CASSPQGFYEQYF.

This clonotype was counted ten times or more. J is TRBJ1-2 and V is TRBV7-9; a possible D gene is TRBD1 (6 bases). Trimming stripped 3 bases from V and 5 bases from J, with 19 bases between. This CDR3 has 16 amino acids. Germline V gene data show CDR1 as SEHNR and CDR2 as FQNEAQ (reference sequence). CDR3 residues: CASSFRGAALRYGYTF. The CDR3 region has the DNA TGTGCCAGCAGCTTCAGGGGCGCGGCACTTCGGTATGGCTACACCTTC.

This clonotype was recorded many times. V usage is TRBV10-3 and J usage is TRBJ2-2; perhaps TRBD1 as D (6 bases). CDR1 and CDR2 (germline): ENHRY, SYGVKD. This CDR3 has 15 amino acids. Trimming cost V 6 bases and J 3 bases, with 14 bases left between them. CDR3 region: CAISPTGSHTGELFF. In DNA form, the CDR3 reads TGTGCCATCAGCCCAACAGGGTCGCACACCGGGGAGCTGTTTTTT.

This clonotype was detected ten times or more. The chain employs TRBV5-1 and TRBJ1-6; 9 nucleotides match TRBD1. CDR1 SGHRS and CDR2 YFSETQ come from the germline V gene. The CDR3 has 14 residues. V trimming: 4 bases; J trimming: 10 bases; junction bases outside the gene matches: 6. The CDR3 loop reads CASSPGTGLSPLHF. The CDR3 nucleotides read TGCGCCAGCAGCCCCGGGACAGGGCTCTCACCCCTCCACTTT.

In its sample, this clonotype was seen many times. The chain recombines TRBV6-1 with TRBJ2-3; no clear D gene. Germline CDR1 reads MNHNS; CDR2 reads SASEGT. V shed 1 base and J shed 3 bases, with 8 bases lying between them. The CDR3 is 14 amino acids. In nucleotides, the CDR3 is TGTGCCAGCAGTGAAGAGTCCCTGACAGATACGCAGTATTTT. It codes for CASSEESLTDTQYF.

Regarding this clonotype: Its ends do not fully match the called genes, so a read error is possible. The chain uses TRBV2 and TRBJ2-3, with D maybe TRBD1 (6 bases). Germline lookup yields CDR1 SNHLY and CDR2 FYNNEI. The CDR3 consists of 17 residues. The CDR3 DNA reads as TGTCCCAGCAGTGAAGGGAGAAGGGGACAACTCACAGATACGCAGTATTTT. Its translation: CPSSEGRRGQLTDTQYF.

This clonotype was recorded many times. The chain recombines TRBV5-1 with TRBJ1-1, with D possibly TRBD1 on 5 matching bases. In germline, CDR1 is SGHRS, CDR2 YFSETQ. The V end lost 1 base, the J end lost 4 bases, and 11 bases lay between the germline ends. This CDR3 contains 14 residues. In DNA form, the CDR3 reads TGCGCCAGCAGCTTGTTAGGGCAGGGCACTGAAGCTTTCTTT. Its protein is CASSLLGQGTEAFF.

This chain links TRBV10-3 with TRBJ1-2; D remains unclear. This CDR3 has 16 residues. V dropped 6 bases and J dropped 4 bases, with 21 bases sitting between them. Per the germline V gene, CDR1 is ENHRY and CDR2 is SYGVKD. CDR3 sequence (DNA): TGTGCCATCAGCTACAAAAATACGACCAGCACCTATGGCTACACCTTC. As protein: CAISYKNTTSTYGYTF.

This clonotype was recorded at least ten times. This chain's CDR3 is CSARDLAGGPETQYF. CDR3 nucleotides: TGCAGTGCTAGAGATCTGGCGGGGGGCCCAGAGACCCAGTACTTC. The rearrangement joins TRBV20-1 to TRBJ2-5, with 8 bases matching TRBD2. V lost 0 bases and J lost 4; bases outside the gene matches: 7. There are 15 residues in the CDR3. Per germline, CDR1 DFQATT and CDR2 SNEGSKA (reference sequence).

This clonotype has a count of ten or more. The rearrangement uses TRBV20-1 and TRBJ2-1; 15 bases agree with TRBD2. J lost 8 bases, V lost 3 bases, and 11 bases had no gene match. CDR1 and CDR2 (germline): DFQATT, SNEGSKA (reference sequence). CDR3 size: 17 residues. CDR3 in amino acids: CSASPIRTSGGADEQFF. CDR3 nucleotides: TGCAGTGCTAGTCCCATCCGGACTAGCGGGGGGGCGGATGAGCAGTTCTTC.

This clonotype was counted many times. The rearrangement uses TRBV7-9 and TRBJ2-7, with 9 bases fitting TRBD1. Germline V gives CDR1 SEHNR, CDR2 FQNEAQ (reference sequence). Unmatched junction bases numbered 6, after V lost 5 bases and J lost 7 bases. CDR3 size: 13 residues. CDR3 sequence: CASSRQGVGEQYF. CDR3 DNA sequence: TGTGCCAGCAGCCGACAGGGGGTAGGGGAGCAGTACTTC.

This clonotype occurred many times. This chain uses TRBV12-3 or TRBV12-4 with TRBJ2-5, with 8 positions matching TRBD2. Trimming at V came to 6 bases and at J to 4 bases, leaving 4 bases not matched to a gene. The CDR3 runs 13 residues. This CDR3 is CASSAGGRETQYF. The CDR3 DNA is TGTGCCAGCAGCGCGGGGGGACGAGAGACCCAGTACTTC.

This clonotype was picked up many times. This sequence joins TRBV5-1 and TRBJ2-1; D ambiguous. V was pared by 1 base and J by 0 bases, with 17 bases between. The CDR3 consists of 18 residues. Germline assignment: CDR1 SGHRS and CDR2 YFSETQ. This CDR3 is CASSLRLWLASSYNEQFF. The DNA of the CDR3 is TGCGCCAGCAGCTTGCGGCTCTGGTTGGCCAGCTCCTACAATGAGCAGTTCTTC.

This clonotype was observed at least ten times. The chain recombines TRBV29-1 with TRBJ2-6, with D possibly being TRBD1 (5 bases). This CDR3 spans 13 amino acids. V lost 6 bases, J lost 4 bases, and 10 bases lay in between. Germline CDR1 SQVTM, CDR2 ANQGSEA. CDR3 sequence (DNA): TGCAGCGTGACAGACTTAGGGGCCAACGTCCTGACTTTC. Translating gives CSVTDLGANVLTF.

This clonotype has at least ten counts. The chain carries TRBV6-1 and TRBJ1-1; 7 nucleotides agree with TRBD1. Trimming removed 6 bases from V and 4 bases from J; junction bases left unmatched: 11. Germline-derived CDR1 and CDR2 are MNHNS and SASEGT. CDR3 length: 15 amino acids. CDR3 amino acids: CASRGGGSGGTEAFF. DNA for the CDR3: TGTGCCAGCAGGGGAGGGGGTTCAGGGGGCACTGAAGCTTTCTTT.

The table lists this clonotype with a few counts. V gene TRBV5-1 combines with J gene TRBJ2-7; D possibly uses TRBD1 or TRBD2 (5 bases each). V was trimmed by 4 bases and J by 8 bases, leaving 13 bases between them. The CDR3 runs 12 residues. CDR1 and CDR2 (germline): SGHRS, YFSETQ. CDR3 sequence reads: CASSVAGAQQYF. DNA of the CDR3: TGCGCCAGCAGCGTGGCCGGGGCCCAGCAGTACTTC. Drawing the rest from reference TRBV5-1 and TRBJ2-7, the complete variable domain is KAGVTQTPRYLIKTRGQQVTLSCSPISGHRSVSWYQQTPGQGLQFLFEYFSETQRNKGNFPGRFSGRQFSNSRSEMNVSTLELGDSALYLCASSVAGAQQYFGPGTRLTVT.

This clonotype was recorded many times. V gene TRBV20-1 combines with J gene TRBJ2-3; no reliable D call. This CDR3 spans 13 amino acids. Trimming removed 3 bases at V and 6 bases at J, with 13 bases between. CDR1 and CDR2 (germline): DFQATT, SNEGSKA (reference sequence). The CDR3 spells CSARVRVEDTQYF. Here the CDR3 DNA reads TGCAGTGCTAGGGTTCGAGTGGAGGATACGCAGTATTTT.

This clonotype has only one observation. Germline is not matched at one junction end, which may reflect a read error. The chain uses TRBV28 and TRBJ2-1; D gene uncertain. Germline V gives CDR1 MDHEN, CDR2 SYDVKM. The CDR3 covers 14 residues. In DNA, the CDR3 is TGTGCCAGCAGTTTCCCGCACTCCTACAATGTGCAGTTCTTC. Its translation: CASSFPHSYNVQFF. Drawing the rest from reference TRBV28 and TRBJ2-1, the complete variable domain is DVKVTQSSRYLVKRTGEKVFLECVQDMDHENMFWYRQDPGLGLRLIYFSYDVKMKEKGDIPEGYSVSREKKERFSLILESASTNQTSMYLCASSFPHSYNVQFFGPGTRLTVL.

This clonotype was recorded at least ten times. This CDR3 reads CASSYAAGAYNEQFF. DNA of the CDR3: TGTGCCAGCAGTTACGCCGCAGGCGCTTACAATGAGCAGTTCTTC. V is TRBV6-5 and J is TRBJ2-1, with D hard to call. V lost 2 bases to trimming and J lost 4 bases, with 12 bases between them. The CDR3 length is 15 residues. Germline-derived CDR1 and CDR2 are MNHEY and SVGAGI.

In its sample, this clonotype was seen many times. The chain links TRBV12-3 or TRBV12-4 to TRBJ2-5; D may be TRBD1 (6 bases). With 5 bases removed from V and 5 bases from J, the gap between germline ends came to 15 bases. CDR3 size: 14 residues. The DNA for the CDR3 is TGTGCCAGCAGTACCGGGACATTTGCGGAGACCCAGTACTTC. It encodes CASSTGTFAETQYF.

About this clonotype: A much larger clonotype is one base distant, so this may be a read error. The chain joins TRBV4-2 to TRBJ2-3; 11 bases match TRBD2. The CDR3 loop spans 17 amino acids. V shed 2 bases and J 2 bases; nucleotides not matched to a gene: 6. The V gene's germline CDR1 is LGHNA and CDR2 YNFKEQ. CDR3 sequence: CASSQHIAGGDTDTQYF. The DNA of the CDR3 is TGTGCCAGCAGCCAACACATAGCGGGGGGGGACACAGATACGCAGTATTTT.

This clonotype was seen more than once but under ten times. The V and J genes are TRBV7-2 and TRBJ2-6; possibly TRBD1 for D (7 bases). The V gene's germline CDR1 is SGHTA and CDR2 FQGNSA. CDR3 length: 18 residues. Trimming left V 3 bases short and J 0 bases short, with 15 bases between. CDR3 nucleotide sequence: TGTGCCAGCAGCTTGGGGGGACAGTCTATCTCTGGGGCCAACGTCCTGACTTTC. This codes for CASSLGGQSISGANVLTF.

This clonotype came up many times. The chain carries TRBV29-1 and TRBJ1-2, with D perhaps matching TRBD1 (6 bases). From germline, CDR1 is SQVTM and CDR2 ANQGSEA. V lost 6 bases to trimming and J lost 2 bases, with 10 bases between them. The CDR3 contains 12 residues. CDR3 sequence: CSVATGNYGYTF. The DNA of the CDR3 is TGCAGCGTCGCCACAGGGAACTATGGCTACACCTTC.

About this clonotype: With a much larger clone just one base away, this may be a read error. The chain joins TRBV11-2 to TRBJ2-5; 7 positions agree with TRBD1. This CDR3 is 15 amino acids long. J lost 2 bases, V lost 3 bases, and 6 bases had no gene match. Germline CDR1 and CDR2: SGHAT and FQNNGV. Here the CDR3 reads CASSFNPGGQETQYF. The CDR3 nucleotides are TGTGCCAGCAGCTTTAACCCAGGGGGACAAGAGACCCAGTACTTC.

This clonotype occurred many times. This sequence joins TRBV5-1 and TRBJ1-1; 9 bases agree with TRBD1. The germline V gene encodes CDR1 SGHRS and CDR2 YFSETQ. With V trimmed by 0 bases and J by 5 bases, 2 bases remained unmatched. This CDR3 contains 14 residues. The CDR3 DNA is TGCGCCAGCAGCTTGGACAGGGGGCAAACTGAAGCTTTCTTT. Translation gives CASSLDRGQTEAFF.

This clonotype appeared many times. The chain couples TRBV5-1 to TRBJ2-3; D remains ambiguous. CDR3 size: 11 residues. V lost 2 bases and J 4 bases, leaving 2 bases between the germline ends. Germline CDR1 and CDR2: SGHRS and YFSETQ. This CDR3 is CASSFADTQYF. The DNA for the CDR3 is TGCGCCAGCAGCTTCGCAGATACGCAGTATTTT.

The gene calls are TRBV18 and TRBJ2-1; D unresolved. The CDR3 runs 12 residues. Germline loops: CDR1 KGHSH, CDR2 LQKENI. V dropped 2 bases and J dropped 7 bases, with 6 bases sitting between them. CDR3: CASSPNDNEQFF. The CDR3 DNA follows: TGTGCCAGCTCACCAAACGATAATGAGCAGTTCTTC.